This entry describes one T cell receptor beta chain. This clonotype was counted only a few times. Its specific antigen is unknown. Per-nucleotide qualities are absent, and no much larger clonotype sits a single base away. This sample was taken from a study of human T cells and chemical hapten exposure (dated by TCRdb to 2020 to 2023). For the wider study: For sensitization, 2% DPC in acetone was applied to an approximately 2 cm by approximately 2 cm area of upper inner arm skin. The libraries were sequenced as a pool, and the TCR yield per sample differed mostly because of small variations in library volumes within the pool. Blood samples were taken from patients before sensitization (week 0) and at 2, 6 and about 24 weeks after DPC sensitization. Throughout the roughly 24-week study period, patients were also given weekly therapeutic DPC doses on the scalp. About 30 alopecia patients provided blood for TCR sequencing at one to four time points (pre-sensitization, 2, 6 and 24 weeks). The study tracked peripheral blood TCR repertoire changes in vivo during primary and secondary sensitization to the hapten diphenylcyclopropenone (DPC) in alopecia patients. The mostly female patient cohort included alopecia areata with under or over 50% scalp involvement, alopecia totalis and alopecia universalis. Patch testing on the upper back used Finn chambers containing 0.01% DPC, with scoring done after 6 days according to International Contact Dermatitis Research Group standards. What the authors observed across the whole study: After repeated subsampling, changes were observed in the strength of the expansion versus patch-test correlation and in the threshold at which the correlation became significant. Patch test score was positively correlated with the number of PT1 expanded TCRs, with significance at thresholds 8, 16 and 32 but not at 4. DPC sensitization did not change the number of TCRs with a frequency above 1 in 1000, and there was no evidence of changes in global repertoire structure. Because all patients had alopecia, a presumed autoimmune disease, the immune response of the patients might differ from that of healthy individuals. Significantly more large CDR3 similarity clusters were formed by expanded TCRs than by pre-sensitization or healthy control sets, consistent with antigen-driven responses.

CDR1 and CDR2 are drawn from the germline V gene: SGDLS, YYNGEE. V is cut back by 0 bases and J by 2 bases, with 5 bases in the junction unmatched. The CDR3 contains 15 residues, cysteine and phenylalanine counted. Only the CDR3 region is kept as DNA, spanning 45 bases read in frame from base 1. Library construction relied on RACE. Sequencing instrument: NextSeq 500. During library preparation, unique molecular identifiers were attached to individual cDNA molecules so that TCRs could be counted quantitatively and reproducibly. Each blood RNA sample was used to sequence both TCR alpha and TCR beta chains. In the paper's pipeline: A median of approximately 100,000 TCRs per sample was observed, with a range of 23,224 to 690,600. V, J and CDR3 annotation of the TCR reads was carried out using the Decombinator software suite. Every sample was subsampled to the same number of TCRs (28,000) for the PS versus PT1 abundance plots. TCRs were defined as expanded if absent before sensitization and observed at least eight times at the 2-week time point. TCRdb trimmed public reads at Q25 via fastp, called clones via MiXCR and kept in-frame beta chains. Merged by CDR3 protein, the rows form single entries marked with the most common genes and DNA. The V and J calls and clone size come from TCRdb's table, not from the authors' own analysis. The sample contains some 400,000 distinct CDR3 sequences, about 4.8% of them found a single time. The leading ten clones occupy around 2% of the sample.

Interpreted using the paper, the time point label stands for: patch test 1, 2 weeks after DPC sensitization. Reading the label with the study, this specimen's treatment or condition is: therapeutic diphenylcyclopropenone sensitization with weekly scalp DPC. Blood at each patch-test visit was drawn before the patch test was applied. Patients were eligible if aged 18 to 70, diagnosed with alopecia and judged suitable for DPC therapy, and pregnant patients were excluded. Total RNA was extracted from unfractionated whole blood collected in Tempus Blood RNA tubes. This sample comprised whole blood, obtained in connection with sensitization to the hapten diphenylcyclopropenone (DPC). The TCR originated in a woman between 45 and 65 years old with alopecia areata. Some clones in this sample may be carry-over from other donors' samples. This chain is built from TRBV9 and TRBJ2-7, with 7 central nucleotides matching TRBD1. The DNA sequence is TGTGCCAGCAGCGTAGAAGAGGGGGCTACCTACGAGCAGTACTTC. Its product reads: CASSVEEGATYEQYF.